Included here is one T cell receptor (beta chain) sequence, with context. Its antigen is unknown. In the ophthalmopathy cohort, Clinical Activity Score was at least 3, NOSPECS grade at least 4, and duration under 3 months. Fresh peripheral blood, roughly 9.6 ml, was the source of the PBMCs. This sample stems from a study of T cells in Graves' hyperthyroidism and ophthalmopathy. Study-wide results and caveats: Peripheral blood also featured most of the thyroid clonotypes expanded above 0.001. Model-based prediction identified ophthalmopathy a median roughly 6.1 months prior to its onset.

RNA transcripts gave rise to amplified TCR beta CDR3 regions. HTBI primers were used for first-round RT-PCR of the TCR CDR3. TCRdb redid the calling of the multiplex PCR reads with MiXCR, one entry per CDR3 protein. Here the sample spans fewer than 750,000 distinct CDR3 sequences, roughly 14% being singletons. The source material was blood. This receptor was taken from a woman aged 40 to 50 with Graves' ophthalmopathy.

The CDR3 spells CASSQEAWGGAVNTGELFF. Written as DNA, the CDR3 is TGTGCCAGCAGCCAAGAAGCGTGGGGCGGAGCGGTAAACACCGGGGAGCTGTTTTTT. V and J are TRBV3-1 and TRBJ2-2, with D perhaps matching TRBD1 or TRBD2 (5 bases each). The V gene lost 0 bases and the J gene lost 2 bases, with 19 bases spanning the gap. The CDR3 length is 19 residues. The germline V gene has CDR1 LGHDT and CDR2 YNNKEL (reference sequence).